This entry lists 11 T cell receptor beta chains sequenced from one sample in a study of cytomegalovirus exposure and HLA in healthy donors. 13 Jbeta primers and 60 Vbeta primers were used for the PCR. Generated by immunoSEQ multiplex PCR, the TCRdb table keeps only in-frame clones and is missing some. The repertoire holds 160,000 or so clones, with 65% to 90% as singletons. The sequencing input was PBMCs. The receptor source for this set is a middle-aged man in good health and CMV-seropositive.

V and J are TRBV19 and TRBJ2-6, with 9 positions matching TRBD1. This CDR3 contains 17 residues. The V gene end was trimmed by 2 bases and the J gene end by 1 base; junction bases not matched to a gene: 3. Germline V gives CDR1 LNHDA, CDR2 SQIVND (reference sequence). As DNA, the CDR3 is TGTGCCAGTAGTATAAGGACAGGGGTGTCTGGGGCCAACGTCCTGACTTTC. This translates into CASSIRTGVSGANVLTF.

This rearrangement joins TRBV6-5 to TRBJ2-7; 8 positions match TRBD1. Germline values: CDR1 MNHEY, CDR2 SVGAGI. CDR3 length equals 16 residues. V trimming: 0 bases; J trimming: 12 bases; junction bases outside the gene matches: 16. Here the CDR3 reads CASSYSRTGTGLRVYF. CDR3 DNA sequence: TGTGCCAGCAGTTACTCGCGGACCGGGACAGGATTACGAGTGTACTTC.

The chain has TRBV29-1 and TRBJ1-4; no firm D call. Germline V gene data show CDR1 as SQVTM and CDR2 as ANQGSEA. The V gene lost 4 bases and the J gene lost 0 bases, with 9 bases spanning the gap. The CDR3 is made up of 14 amino acids. The CDR3 nucleotides are TGCAGCGTTGGGCACCGTGCAACTAATGAAAAACTGTTTTTT. Translating gives CSVGHRATNEKLFF.

The chain couples TRBV11-3 to TRBJ2-3, with 9 bases fitting TRBD2. The CDR3 extends over 16 amino acids. Germline V lookup: CDR1 SGHNT, CDR2 YENEEA. With V trimmed by 5 bases and J by 3 bases, 9 bases remained unmatched. The CDR3: CASSAGTSPATDTQYF. For the CDR3, the DNA is TGTGCCAGCAGCGCCGGGACTAGCCCAGCGACAGATACGCAGTATTTT. The full variable domain, rest sourced from reference TRBV11-3 and TRBJ2-3, is EAGVVQSPRYKIIEKKQPVAFWCNPISGHNTLYWYLQNLGQGPELLIRYENEEAVDDSQLPKDRFSAERLKGVDSTLKIQPAELGDSAVYLCASSAGTSPATDTQYFGPGTRLTVL.

As for this clone: The sample contains more than one DNA sequence encoding this CDR3. The rearrangement joins TRBV6-5 to TRBJ1-1; 11 nucleotides agree with TRBD1. After removal of 2 bases from V and 0 bases from J, the junction contained 2 bases not matched to a gene. The CDR3 spans 16 residues. CDR1 is MNHEY, CDR2 SVGAGI, per germline. The CDR3 DNA is TGTGCCAGCAGTTACCGGGACAGGGGGTTGAACACTGAAGCTTTCTTT. Translation gives CASSYRDRGLNTEAFF.

V usage is TRBV4-1 and J usage is TRBJ2-7; tentatively, D is TRBD1 (6 bases). This CDR3 region has 18 residues. CDR1 is MGHRA and CDR2 is YSYEKL in the germline V gene. The V and J ends lost 2 bases and 3 bases respectively, with 23 bases between them. The CDR3 sequence is CASSQNKLGQGFFYEQYF. The CDR3 coding sequence is TGCGCCAGCAGCCAAAACAAGTTGGGCCAGGGGTTTTTCTACGAGCAGTACTTC.

The chain is built from TRBV9 and TRBJ2-1; 8 bases match TRBD2. Trimming cost V 3 bases and J 6 bases; bases outside gene matches: 8. CDR3 length: 15 amino acids. Per the germline V gene, CDR1 is SGDLS and CDR2 is YYNGEE. CDR3 protein: CASSEGTSFRNEQFF. The CDR3 DNA is TGTGCCAGCAGCGAAGGGACTAGTTTTCGCAATGAGCAGTTCTTC.

The CDR3 sequence is CASGEEVNTEAFF. The DNA of the CDR3 is TGTGCCAGCGGAGAAGAGGTCAACACTGAAGCTTTCTTT. The genes are TRBV11-3 and TRBJ1-1; no firm D call. CDR1 is SGHNT, CDR2 YENEEA, per germline. Trimming left V 8 bases short and J 2 bases short, with 12 bases between. The CDR3 is 13 residues long.

The rearrangement joins TRBV28 to TRBJ1-2; no definite D call. There are 12 residues in the CDR3. Germline CDR1 is MDHEN and CDR2 is SYDVKM. Deletions cut 2 bases from V and 10 bases from J, with 11 bases between. CDR3 sequence (DNA): TGTGCCAGCAGTTTAATGTCTAGGATCTACACCTTC. This translates into CASSLMSRIYTF.

The rearrangement joins TRBV4-3 to TRBJ1-1; D uncertain. The CDR3 covers 14 residues. Per the germline V gene, CDR1 is LGHNA and CDR2 is YSLEER. V was pared by 3 bases and J by 1 base, with 9 bases between. Written as DNA, the CDR3 is TGCGCCAGCAGCCAGGCAGGCCGGAACACTGAAGCTTTCTTT. It is translated as CASSQAGRNTEAFF.

The chain is built from TRBV18 and TRBJ2-7; TRBD1 matches 8 bases. This CDR3 is built from 13 residues. The ends lost 8 bases at V and 4 bases at J; junction bases unmatched: 7. The V gene's germline CDR1 is KGHSH and CDR2 LQKENI. DNA for the CDR3: TGTGCCAGCGCTCAGGGGGCAGAGTACGAGCAGTACTTC. The encoded protein is CASAQGAEYEQYF.